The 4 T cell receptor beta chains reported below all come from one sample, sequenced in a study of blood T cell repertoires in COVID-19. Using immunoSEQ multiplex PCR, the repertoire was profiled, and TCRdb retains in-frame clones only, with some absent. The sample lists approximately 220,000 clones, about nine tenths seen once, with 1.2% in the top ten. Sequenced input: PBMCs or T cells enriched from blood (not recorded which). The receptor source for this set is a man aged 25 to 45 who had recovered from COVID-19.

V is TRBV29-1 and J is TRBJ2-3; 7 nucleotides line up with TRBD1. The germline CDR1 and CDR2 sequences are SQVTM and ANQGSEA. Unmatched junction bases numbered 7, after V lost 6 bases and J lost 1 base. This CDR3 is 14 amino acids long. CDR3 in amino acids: CSVERQGGTDTQYF. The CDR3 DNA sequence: TGCAGCGTAGAGCGTCAGGGGGGCACAGATACGCAGTATTTT.

For the CDR3, the DNA is TGTGCCAGCAGCTTACTAGGAGACGGCTCCAGCTTAGACCCCTATGGCTACACCTTC. It translates to CASSLLGDGSSLDPYGYTF. The chain has TRBV7-8 and TRBJ1-2, with D unclear. Deletions cut 2 bases from V and 4 bases from J, with 26 bases between. The CDR3 length is 19 residues. CDR1 is SGHVS and CDR2 is FQNEAQ in the germline V gene.

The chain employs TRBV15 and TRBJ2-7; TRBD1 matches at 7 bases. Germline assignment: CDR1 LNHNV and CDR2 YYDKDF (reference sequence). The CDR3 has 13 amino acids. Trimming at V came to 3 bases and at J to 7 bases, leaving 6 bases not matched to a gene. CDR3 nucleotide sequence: TGTGCCACCAGCAGCTCCGGACAGGAGGAGCAGTACTTC. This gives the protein CATSSSGQEEQYF.

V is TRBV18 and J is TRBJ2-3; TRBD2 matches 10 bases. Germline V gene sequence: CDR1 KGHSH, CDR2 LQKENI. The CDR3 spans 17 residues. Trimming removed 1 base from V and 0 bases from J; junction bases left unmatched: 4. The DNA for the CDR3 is TGTGCCAGCTCACCACAGGGACTAGCGTCTAGCACAGATACGCAGTATTTT. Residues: CASSPQGLASSTDTQYF.